Listed here are 9 T cell receptor beta chains from one sample, sequenced in a study of regulatory T cells in long-lasting Graves disease. Combining iRepertoire HTBI primers with Arm-PCR of CDR3 regions, the authors built TCR beta libraries. TCRdb fed the multiplex PCR reads into MiXCR, producing one record per CDR3 protein. The sample records about 400,000 distinct CDR3 sequences, 20% to 25% being singletons. Time point: persistent/refractory GD, antithyroid drugs over 5 years with positive TRAb. PBMC-extracted RNA yielded the TCR library. Sample: peripheral blood mononuclear cells (PBMCs), taken when the disease was refractory, from a patient treated with antithyroid drugs. The receptors were gathered from a female donor with Graves disease.

The chain recombines TRBV12-3 or TRBV12-4 with TRBJ2-1; D is unclear. Trimming shortened V by 3 bases and J by 9 bases, and 15 bases separated the two germline ends. The CDR3 contains 14 residues. The CDR3 sequence: CASSFSSALSEQFF. CDR3 coding DNA: TGTGCCAGCAGTTTTTCGTCGGCCCTCAGTGAGCAGTTCTTC.

This clonotype was seen only a few times. The chain employs TRBV5-4 and TRBJ2-7; 8 nucleotides line up with TRBD2. Germline-derived CDR1 and CDR2 are SGHNT and YYREEE (reference sequence). The CDR3 consists of 14 residues. V shed 4 bases, J shed 5 bases, and the junction held 8 bases outside the gene matches. CDR3 residues: CASSPGTRFDEQYF. In nucleotides, the CDR3 is TGTGCCAGCAGCCCCGGGACTAGATTCGACGAGCAGTACTTC.

This chain links TRBV9 with TRBJ2-7; unclear D gene. Trimming took 7 bases from V and 0 from J, leaving 23 bases between them. Germline V CDR1 and CDR2: SGDLS, YYNGEE. CDR3 size: 17 residues. In DNA, the CDR3 is TGTGCCAGCTCACCACCGGGTCGAGGCTCAAGCTCCTACGAGCAGTACTTC. It is translated as CASSPPGRGSSSYEQYF.

This clonotype was seen a single time. The gene calls are TRBV2 and TRBJ2-1; 7 bases are a match to TRBD1. The CDR3 runs to 15 residues. Germline V gene lookup returns CDR1 SNHLY and CDR2 FYNNEI. V lost 4 bases, J lost 5 bases, and 8 bases stayed unmatched. The CDR3 coding sequence is TGTGCCAGCAGTGGGGGGACAGTTACAAACAATGAGCAGTTCTTC. Translation gives CASSGGTVTNNEQFF.

The sample holds many counts of this clonotype. V usage is TRBV2 and J usage is TRBJ1-1; D gene ambiguous. The CDR3 totals 15 residues. Trimming removed 0 bases from V and 4 bases from J, with 12 bases in between. The V gene's germline CDR1 is SNHLY and CDR2 FYNNEI. CDR3 protein: CASSEADKGGTEAFF. CDR3 in DNA: TGTGCCAGCAGTGAAGCCGACAAGGGCGGCACTGAAGCTTTCTTT.

The rearrangement links TRBV7-2 to TRBJ2-1; the D gene could be TRBD1 or TRBD2 (6 bases each). CDR3 length: 15 residues. The germline gives CDR1 SGHTA, CDR2 FQGNSA. V was trimmed by 2 bases and J by 4 bases, leaving 12 bases between them. The CDR3 protein is CASSLKGGRYNEQFF. The DNA for the CDR3 is TGTGCCAGCAGCTTAAAAGGGGGGCGGTACAATGAGCAGTTCTTC.

This clonotype was observed a handful of times. CDR3 bases: TGTGCCAGCAGCCCCGCCGAGACAGGGGTCTCCTATGGCTACACCTTC. As protein: CASSPAETGVSYGYTF. The V call is TRBV7-2, the J call TRBJ1-2; 8 nucleotides agree with TRBD1. This CDR3 is built from 16 residues. Germline V lookup: CDR1 SGHTA, CDR2 FQGNSA. V lost 5 bases, J lost 4 bases, and 12 bases stayed unmatched.

Concerning this clonotype itself: The missing conserved phenylalanine or tryptophan at the end of this CDR3 makes a read error likely. The chain recombines TRBV20-1 with TRBJ1-5; 8 nucleotides agree with TRBD1. The trim removed 5 bases at V and 8 bases at J, leaving 14 bases unmatched. The germline V gene encodes CDR1 DFQATT and CDR2 SNEGSKA (reference sequence). The CDR3 is 15 residues long. The CDR3 DNA sequence: TGCAGTGCTCCAGGGGGGGACAGGCTAAGCGAGCCCCAGCATCTT. Translation gives CSAPGGDRLSEPQHL.

The gene calls are TRBV4-3 and TRBJ2-4; 7 nucleotides align to TRBD1. Germline V CDR1 and CDR2: LGHNA, YSLEER. CDR3 size: 16 residues. The V and J ends lost 3 bases and 3 bases, in that order; junction bases with no gene match: 8. CDR3 region: CASSHEPTGFKNIQYF. CDR3 DNA sequence: TGCGCCAGCAGCCACGAGCCGACAGGGTTCAAAAACATTCAGTACTTC.